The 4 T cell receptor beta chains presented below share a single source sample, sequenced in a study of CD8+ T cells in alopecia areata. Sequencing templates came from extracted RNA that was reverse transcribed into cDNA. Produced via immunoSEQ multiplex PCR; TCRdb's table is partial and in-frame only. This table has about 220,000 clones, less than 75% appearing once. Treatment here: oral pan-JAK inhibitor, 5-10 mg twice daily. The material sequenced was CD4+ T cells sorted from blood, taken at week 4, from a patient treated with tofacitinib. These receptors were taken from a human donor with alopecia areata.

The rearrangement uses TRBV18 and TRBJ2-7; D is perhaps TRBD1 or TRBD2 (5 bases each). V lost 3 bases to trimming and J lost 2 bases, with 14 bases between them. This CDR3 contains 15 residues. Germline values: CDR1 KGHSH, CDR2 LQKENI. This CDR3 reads CASSPRGPSPYEQYF. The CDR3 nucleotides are TGTGCCAGCTCACCGAGGGGACCCTCCCCCTACGAGCAGTACTTC. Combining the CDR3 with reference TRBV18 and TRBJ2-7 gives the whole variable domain NAGVMQNPRHLVRRRGQEARLRCSPMKGHSHVYWYRQLPEEGLKFMVYLQKENIIDESGMPKERFSAEFPKEGPSILRIQQVVRGDSAAYFCASSPRGPSPYEQYFGPGTRLTVT.

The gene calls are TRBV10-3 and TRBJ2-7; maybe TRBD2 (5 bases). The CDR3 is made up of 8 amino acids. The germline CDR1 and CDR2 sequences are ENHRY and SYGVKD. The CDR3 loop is CGARGQYF. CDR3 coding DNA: TGTGGTGCCCGGGGGCAGTACTTC.

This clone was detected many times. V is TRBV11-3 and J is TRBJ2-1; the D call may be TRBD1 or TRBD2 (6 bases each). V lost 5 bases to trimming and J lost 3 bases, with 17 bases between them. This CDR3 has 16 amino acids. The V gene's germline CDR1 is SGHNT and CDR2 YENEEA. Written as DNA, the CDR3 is TGTGCCAGCAGCAGACCCCGGGGGCCCCACTACAATGAGCAGTTCTTC. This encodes CASSRPRGPHYNEQFF.

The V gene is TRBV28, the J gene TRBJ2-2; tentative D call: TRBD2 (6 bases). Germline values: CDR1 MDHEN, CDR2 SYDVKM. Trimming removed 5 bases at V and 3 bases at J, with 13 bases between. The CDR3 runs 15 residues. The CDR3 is CASSPGRGDTGELFF. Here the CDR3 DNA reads TGTGCCAGCAGTCCCGGACGCGGGGACACCGGGGAGCTGTTTTTT.